This T cell receptor beta chain was obtained from a study of shared clonotypes between healthy human individuals. Genomic DNA (from each subset) was split evenly across several immunoSEQ plates. The unsorted PBMC sample used ten immunoSEQ deep assay plates. Assay used: immunoSEQ multiplex PCR; TCRdb lists only in-frame clones, some missing. The table lists about 490,000 clones, around 80% of them singletons. With respect to this clone: The antigen remains unidentified.

The donors were adults (healthy and HIV-negative) with no recent acute infections or vaccinations. Findings of the study overall: Specimens sampled were limited to blood, with tissue repertoires likely differing.

Sequencing input: PBMCs. The sequence derives from a woman between 40 and 55 years old in good health. Some clones in this sample may be carry-over from other donors' samples.

For the CDR3, the DNA is TGTGCCAGCAGCCATCCCAGACTAGCGGGACGATACGAGCAGTACTTC. Translated: CASSHPRLAGRYEQYF. The chain employs TRBV7-9 and TRBJ2-7; 11 bases agree with TRBD2. The CDR3 length is 16 residues. V trimming: 5 bases; J trimming: 4 bases; junction bases outside the gene matches: 10. From germline, CDR1 is SEHNR and CDR2 FQNEAQ (reference sequence).